Each of the 6 T cell receptor beta chains below was sequenced from the same sample in a study of CD8 T cells in ankylosing spondylitis. TCRdb independently ran MiXCR on the 5' RACE reads; one entry per CDR3 protein. The data show about 340,000 distinct CDR3 sequences, roughly 14% seen once. Source material: blood, either unsorted or a sorted T cell fraction (not recorded which). The receptors were sampled from a male donor with ankylosing spondylitis or in good health (not recorded which).

This clonotype was recorded many times. The chain joins TRBV6-5 to TRBJ1-2; D is uncertain. CDR3 length: 12 residues. CDR1 MNHEY and CDR2 SVGAGI come from the germline V gene. The V end lost 8 bases, the J end lost 1 base, and 8 bases lay between the germline ends. For the CDR3, the DNA is TGTGCCAGCGGGCCGATTAACTATGGCTACACCTTC. This encodes CASGPINYGYTF.

The sample holds a few counts of this clonotype. The chain recombines TRBV5-1 with TRBJ2-1; weak D call: TRBD2 (6 bases). This CDR3 comprises 14 residues. Germline V gene lookup returns CDR1 SGHRS and CDR2 YFSETQ. Trimming stripped 0 bases from V and 8 bases from J, with 12 bases between. The CDR3 DNA reads as TGCGCCAGCAGCTTGGATCGGGGGTCGGATGAGCAGTTCTTC. It is translated as CASSLDRGSDEQFF.

V gene TRBV12-3 or TRBV12-4 combines with J gene TRBJ2-4; 8 bases agree with TRBD1. The CDR3 length is 16 residues. The V segment lost 3 bases and the J segment 3 bases; nucleotides outside the gene matches: 7. CDR3 protein: CASSFRGQDDKNIQYF. CDR3 sequence (DNA): TGTGCCAGCAGTTTCCGGGGACAGGACGACAAAAACATTCAGTACTTC.

This chain uses TRBV25-1 with TRBJ1-1, with D unresolved. Trimming stripped 6 bases from V and 5 bases from J, with 13 bases between. There are 13 residues in the CDR3. CDR1 is MGHDK, CDR2 SYGVNS, per germline. CDR3 DNA: TGTGCCAGCAGGACAAGTGGAAGGACTGAAGCTTTCTTT. This sequence encodes CASRTSGRTEAFF.

This clonotype was seen more than once but under ten times. V usage is TRBV29-1 and J usage is TRBJ2-4; 7 nucleotides align to TRBD2. There are 14 residues in the CDR3. With 6 bases clipped from V and 0 bases from J, the junction kept 5 bases outside the gene matches. CDR1 and CDR2 from the germline V gene are SQVTM and ANQGSEA. The CDR3 sequence is CSVRGKLAKNIQYF. As DNA, the CDR3 is TGCAGCGTGCGGGGGAAACTAGCCAAAAACATTCAGTACTTC. Full variable domain (remainder filled in from reference TRBV29-1 and TRBJ2-4): SAVISQKPSRDICQRGTSLTIQCQVDSQVTMMFWYRQQPGQSLTLIATANQGSEATYESGFVIDKFPISRPNLTFSTLTVSNMSPEDSSIYLCSVRGKLAKNIQYFGAGTRLSVL.

This sequence joins TRBV6-1 and TRBJ1-2; tentative D call: TRBD1 (5 bases). Germline assignment: CDR1 MNHNS and CDR2 SASEGT. This CDR3 comprises 13 residues. Between the trimmed V and J ends, which lost 6 bases and 4 bases, there was a span of 12 bases. CDR3 coding DNA: TGTGCCAGCAGCCCGCAGGGCATCTATGGCTACACCTTC. Residues: CASSPQGIYGYTF.